This TCR beta chain was captured by sequencing in a study of somatic mutations in cytotoxic T cells in rheumatoid arthritis. Turning to the study itself: Prior to any treatment and right after diagnosis, patient blood (under 31 ml EDTA) was drawn. Including V beta1+ cells that were sequenced for TCRB, some T-cell populations stained with V beta antibodies were flow-sorted at nearly 100% purity. Broader study findings: The CD8+ clonality of rheumatoid arthritis patients increased with age, whereas that of healthy controls did not. TRBV07's slight underrepresentation, observed in rheumatoid arthritis patients, lacked adjustment for multiple comparisons.

Clones were sequenced by immunoSEQ multiplex PCR, and TCRdb holds only the in-frame ones, with some missing. The profile shows approximately 30,000 clones, approximately 85% of them singletons. Note on this clone: What it recognizes is unknown.

J was trimmed by 2 bases and V by 2 bases; bases with no gene match: 8. The CDR3 covers 17 residues. Germline V gene sequence: CDR1 LGHNA, CDR2 YNFKEQ. The rearrangement links TRBV4-2 to TRBJ2-1; 8 bases map to TRBD1. The TCR comes from an adult with rheumatoid arthritis. The sample was CD8+ T cells sorted from blood. The DNA of the CDR3 is TGTGCCAGCAGCCAACGTATCGGACAGGGTGCCTACAATGAGCAGTTCTTC. This sequence encodes CASSQRIGQGAYNEQFF.